Below, 28 T cell receptor beta chains from the same sample are listed, as sequenced in a study of T-cell reconstitution after alpha-beta-depleted transplantation in children. Preparation of the TCRbeta library was carried out with unique molecular identifiers. Each CDR3 protein is one row after TCRdb ran MiXCR on the PCR reads. Among fewer than 700,000 distinct CDR3 sequences listed, roughly 13% were seen once. The sample here was PBMCs, mostly from graft donor cells, taken 360 days after TCRalphabeta/CD19-depleted stem cell transplant. All receptors come from a male patient younger than 18 who had a stem cell transplant for acute myeloid leukemia, so the T cells may come from the graft donor.

The sample holds a few counts of this clonotype. The chain employs TRBV9 and TRBJ2-7; D perhaps matches TRBD2 (6 bases). CDR3 length: 13 residues. Looked up from germline, CDR1 is SGDLS and CDR2 is YYNGEE. The V end was cut by 3 bases, the J end by 2 bases, with 9 bases between. CDR3 in amino acids: CASSAGDPYEQYF. The CDR3 DNA reads TGTGCCAGCAGCGCGGGGGATCCCTACGAGCAGTACTTC.

This clonotype was observed a handful of times. J is TRBJ2-3 and V is TRBV29-1; D is undetermined. Trimming stripped 0 bases from V and 5 bases from J, with 12 bases between. CDR1 SQVTM and CDR2 ANQGSEA come from the germline V gene. This CDR3 has 14 amino acids. CDR3 in amino acids: CSVEDPVGLDTQYF. In nucleotides, the CDR3 is TGCAGCGTTGAAGATCCCGTTGGATTAGATACGCAGTATTTT.

Only a few counts were recorded for this clonotype. The chain couples TRBV20-1 to TRBJ2-1; 9 nucleotides agree with TRBD1. V was clipped by 2 bases and J by 3 bases; unmatched bases: 2. The CDR3 totals 14 residues. CDR1 is DFQATT and CDR2 is SNEGSKA in the germline V gene (reference sequence). Here the CDR3 reads CSARLDRGYNEQFF. The CDR3, as DNA: TGCAGTGCTAGACTGGACAGGGGCTACAATGAGCAGTTCTTC.

This clonotype showed up just a few times. V is TRBV19 and J is TRBJ2-5, with 8 nucleotides matching TRBD2. Trimming at V came to 8 bases and at J to 5 bases, leaving 7 bases not matched to a gene. CDR1 LNHDA and CDR2 SQIVND come from the germline V gene (reference sequence). The CDR3 length is 13 residues. CDR3 DNA sequence: TGTGCCAGTCAACTAGCGGAAGAGGAGACCCAGTACTTC. Translated: CASQLAEEETQYF.

This clonotype turned up a few times. The rearrangement joins TRBV29-1 to TRBJ2-7; no clear D. Trimming removed 3 bases at V and 5 bases at J, with 17 bases between. In germline, CDR1 is SQVTM, CDR2 ANQGSEA. This CDR3 region has 14 residues. Here the CDR3 reads CSVERMESWNEQYF. Here the CDR3 DNA reads TGCAGCGTTGAGCGGATGGAAAGTTGGAACGAGCAGTACTTC.

The rearrangement joins TRBV4-3 to TRBJ1-1, with D unresolved. V was shortened by 3 bases and J by 1 base, with 18 bases between the two germline ends. The CDR3 has 17 amino acids. Germline V lookup: CDR1 LGHNA, CDR2 YSLEER. In DNA form, the CDR3 reads TGCGCCAGCAGCCATCGAGGACCAGGCTTAAGGAACACTGAAGCTTTCTTT. Protein: CASSHRGPGLRNTEAFF.

This clonotype has ten or more counts. The V gene is TRBV5-4, the J gene TRBJ2-7; 9 positions match TRBD2. The trim removed 4 bases at V and 7 bases at J, leaving 9 bases unmatched. Germline CDR1 reads SGHNT; CDR2 reads YYREEE (reference sequence). There are 14 residues in the CDR3. The CDR3 loop is CASSPAGGKREQYF. The CDR3 DNA sequence: TGTGCCAGCAGCCCAGCGGGAGGAAAACGGGAGCAGTACTTC.

The chain combines TRBV7-2 with TRBJ2-5; 7 nucleotides match TRBD2. The CDR3 contains 17 residues. V shed 2 bases and J 3 bases; nucleotides not matched to a gene: 12. Germline V gene data show CDR1 as SGHTA and CDR2 as FQGNSA. The CDR3 is CASSLTRRLAEEETQYF. The CDR3 region has the DNA TGTGCCAGCAGCTTAACCCGTCGCCTAGCGGAAGAAGAGACCCAGTACTTC.

This chain uses TRBV25-1 with TRBJ2-7; 7 bases align to TRBD1. CDR1 is MGHDK and CDR2 is SYGVNS in the germline V gene. The V segment lost 7 bases and the J segment 2 bases; nucleotides outside the gene matches: 8. The CDR3 has 14 residues. The CDR3 spells CASTISGQPYEQYF. CDR3 nucleotides: TGTGCCAGCACAATTTCGGGACAGCCCTACGAGCAGTACTTC.

The chain combines TRBV29-1 with TRBJ2-7, with TRBD2 identical over 13 bases. The CDR3 sequence is 14 residues long. Germline CDR1 and CDR2: SQVTM and ANQGSEA. The V and J ends lost 4 bases and 3 bases, in that order; junction bases with no gene match: 3. CDR3 in DNA: TGCAGCGTTGGGACTAGCGGGAGTTACTACGAGCAGTACTTC. Translating gives CSVGTSGSYYEQYF.

This rearrangement joins TRBV7-2 to TRBJ1-2; no firm D call. The CDR3 is made up of 12 amino acids. The V gene's germline CDR1 is SGHTA and CDR2 FQGNSA. V dropped 5 bases and J dropped 4 bases, with 8 bases sitting between them. CDR3 DNA: TGTGCCAGCAGCGGTCCTTCCTATGGCTACACCTTC. This sequence encodes CASSGPSYGYTF.

This clonotype appeared a few times. J is TRBJ2-1 and V is TRBV28; 11 bases are a match to TRBD2. The CDR3 is 17 residues long. Trimming removed 3 bases from V and 7 bases from J; junction bases left unmatched: 11. The germline V gene encodes CDR1 MDHEN and CDR2 SYDVKM. The CDR3, as DNA: TGTGCCAGCAGTTTTCTCCTAGCGGGAGGAGCGCTGAATGAGCAGTTCTTC. Residues: CASSFLLAGGALNEQFF. Variable domain in full (rest from reference TRBV28 and TRBJ2-1): DVKVTQSSRYLVKRTGEKVFLECVQDMDHENMFWYRQDPGLGLRLIYFSYDVKMKEKGDIPEGYSVSREKKERFSLILESASTNQTSMYLCASSFLLAGGALNEQFFGPGTRLTVL.

CDR3 sequence: CASSLLAGAWFYEQYF. CDR3 sequence (DNA): TGTGCCAGCAGCCTCCTAGCGGGAGCGTGGTTCTACGAGCAGTACTTC. This chain connects TRBV7-2 to TRBJ2-7, with TRBD2 matching 10 bases. Germline assignment: CDR1 SGHTA and CDR2 FQGNSA. This CDR3 is 16 amino acids long. Trimming removed 5 bases from V and 3 bases from J; junction bases left unmatched: 10.

This clonotype was recorded many times. This chain links TRBV12-3 or TRBV12-4 with TRBJ2-5; 10 bases agree with TRBD1. The CDR3 has 11 amino acids. The CDR3 loop reads CNRTGGETQYF. The CDR3 bases are TGTAACCGGACAGGGGGAGAGACCCAGTACTTC.

This clonotype was recorded a few times. The J gene is TRBJ2-6, the V gene TRBV4-3, with 9 bases identical to TRBD1. The CDR3 has 20 amino acids. With V trimmed by 6 bases and J by 2 bases, 17 bases remained unmatched. Germline CDR1 and CDR2: LGHNA and YSLEER. The CDR3 DNA sequence: TGCGCCAGCAGAAAGACCGGGACAGGGACCCTCTTGGCTGGGGCCAACGTCCTGACTTTC. It encodes CASRKTGTGTLLAGANVLTF.

This clonotype was seen a handful of times. The rearrangement links TRBV4-2 to TRBJ2-7, with TRBD2 identical over 11 bases. This CDR3 contains 17 residues. The germline gives CDR1 LGHNA, CDR2 YNFKEQ. Trimming removed 1 base from V and 2 bases from J; junction bases left unmatched: 7. DNA for the CDR3: TGTGCCAGCAGCCAAGGGACCGGGACTAGCGGACCCTACGAGCAGTACTTC. Amino acids: CASSQGTGTSGPYEQYF.

This clonotype was seen a handful of times. This chain joins TRBV19 and TRBJ2-1, with 7 bases fitting TRBD2. Germline values: CDR1 LNHDA, CDR2 SQIVND (reference sequence). The CDR3 is made up of 15 amino acids. V was clipped by 6 bases and J by 10 bases; unmatched bases: 15. This CDR3 is CASSGRLALVYEQFF. As DNA, the CDR3 is TGTGCCAGTAGCGGGAGACTAGCTCTGGTTTACGAGCAGTTCTTC. The whole variable domain, filled in from reference TRBV19 and TRBJ2-1, reads DGGITQSPKYLFRKEGQNVTLSCEQNLNHDAMYWYRQDPGQGLRLIYYSQIVNDFQKGDIAEGYSVSREKKESFPLTVTSAQKNPTAFYLCASSGRLALVYEQFFGPGTRLTVL.

The chain recombines TRBV29-1 with TRBJ2-1, with 14 bases that match TRBD2. CDR3 length: 15 amino acids. Germline V gene data show CDR1 as SQVTM and CDR2 as ANQGSEA. Unmatched junction bases numbered 8, after V lost 0 bases and J lost 13 bases. CDR3 in amino acids: CSVEDQGLAGVYQFF. CDR3 coding DNA: TGCAGCGTTGAAGATCAGGGACTAGCGGGGGTCTATCAGTTCTTC.

The table lists this clonotype with many counts. The chain joins TRBV13 to TRBJ2-2; D remains ambiguous. The CDR3 extends over 14 amino acids. CDR1 and CDR2 from the germline V gene are PRHDT and FYEKMQ (reference sequence). V lost 4 bases to trimming and J lost 3 bases, with 9 bases between them. CDR3: CASSSGPYTGELFF. DNA for the CDR3: TGTGCCAGCAGCTCCGGTCCGTACACCGGGGAGCTGTTTTTT.

This clonotype appeared a few times. The genes are TRBV4-3 and TRBJ2-7; D is possibly TRBD1 (6 bases). Germline V gene sequence: CDR1 LGHNA, CDR2 YSLEER. Trimming took 0 bases from V and 3 from J, leaving 15 bases between them. The CDR3 contains 16 residues. CDR3 nucleotide sequence: TGCGCCAGCAGCCAAGATTCCACAGGGCAATACTACGAGCAGTACTTC. This translates into CASSQDSTGQYYEQYF.

This clonotype was found many times. The V call is TRBV6-2 or TRBV6-3, the J call TRBJ2-1, with D perhaps TRBD2 (5 bases). Germline CDR1 is MNHEY and CDR2 is SVGEGT. V was pared by 2 bases and J by 9 bases, with 14 bases between. This CDR3 is built from 14 residues. CDR3 nucleotides: TGTGCCAGCAGTTACATCATCCCGGCGGGTGAGCAGTTCTTC. Translated: CASSYIIPAGEQFF.

The rearrangement links TRBV29-1 to TRBJ1-1, with a weak D call TRBD1 (6 bases). The CDR3 covers 13 residues. The germline CDR1 and CDR2 sequences are SQVTM and ANQGSEA. Trimming cost V 6 bases and J 1 base, with 12 bases left between them. The CDR3 sequence is CSVKQTGNTEAFF. DNA of the CDR3: TGCAGCGTGAAGCAGACAGGGAACACTGAAGCTTTCTTT.

This clonotype was seen many times. The V gene is TRBV5-1, the J gene TRBJ2-1; D gene ambiguous. The CDR3 has 14 residues. Trimming shortened V by 0 bases and J by 8 bases, and 12 bases separated the two germline ends. CDR1 is SGHRS, CDR2 YFSETQ, per germline. CDR3 sequence reads: CASSLDLSSDEQFF. DNA for the CDR3: TGCGCCAGCAGCTTGGATCTCTCATCGGATGAGCAGTTCTTC.

Ten or more counts support this clonotype. This chain links TRBV5-1 with TRBJ2-2; the match to TRBD2 covers 14 bases. The V gene end was trimmed by 4 bases and the J gene end by 6 bases; junction bases not matched to a gene: 11. Per the germline V gene, CDR1 is SGHRS and CDR2 is YFSETQ. The CDR3 loop spans 18 amino acids. The CDR3, as DNA: TGCGCCAGCAGCCTACCGGGACTAGCGGGAGTTCGGTCCGGGGAGCTGTTTTTT. This sequence encodes CASSLPGLAGVRSGELFF.

The chain joins TRBV10-3 to TRBJ1-5; D is unresolved. The length of the CDR3 is 13 residues. Trimming left V 7 bases short and J 1 base short, with 8 bases between. The germline gives CDR1 ENHRY, CDR2 SYGVKD. The CDR3 loop is CAINPDSNQPQHF. The CDR3 DNA sequence: TGTGCCATCAATCCGGACAGCAATCAGCCCCAGCATTTT.

V usage is TRBV11-2 and J usage is TRBJ2-1, with 13 bases fitting TRBD2. CDR3 length: 17 amino acids. Losses at the gene ends were 5 bases for V and 2 bases for J; bases not matched to a gene: 6. Germline loops: CDR1 SGHAT, CDR2 FQNNGV. The CDR3, as DNA: TGTGCCAGCAGCCCGTGGACTAGCGGGAGTACCTACAATGAGCAGTTCTTC. It codes for CASSPWTSGSTYNEQFF.

This clonotype was found many times. V usage is TRBV18 and J usage is TRBJ2-6, with no clear D. Germline V CDR1 and CDR2: KGHSH, LQKENI. Between the trimmed V and J ends, which lost 2 bases and 1 base, there was a span of 12 bases. The CDR3 consists of 17 residues. The CDR3, as DNA: TGTGCCAGCTCACCAGAACCCCGAGCTTCTGGGGCCAACGTCCTGACTTTC. This gives the protein CASSPEPRASGANVLTF.

This clonotype was observed at least ten times. The genes are TRBV28 and TRBJ2-1; D uncertain. Trimming cost V 5 bases and J 0 bases, with 2 bases left between them. There are 12 residues in the CDR3. The germline V gene has CDR1 MDHEN and CDR2 SYDVKM. The CDR3 is CASSRSYNEQFF. In DNA form, the CDR3 reads TGTGCCAGCAGTCGCTCCTACAATGAGCAGTTCTTC.